This TCR beta chain was found in a study of shared clonotypes between healthy human individuals. The overall study: The plates for each donor numbered three CD4 naive, three CD4 memory, two CD8 naive and one CD8 memory.

TCRdb's table, derived via immunoSEQ multiplex PCR, lists solely in-frame clones and lacks some. This table has about 1,800,000 clones, roughly 94% appearing once. In germline, CDR1 is SNHLY, CDR2 FYNNEI. There are 15 residues in the CDR3. Trimming took 8 bases from V and 1 from J, leaving 16 bases between them. CD45RO-negative, CCR7-positively selected cells formed the naive CD8 fraction, excluding terminally differentiated effector memory CD45RA+ cells. The TCR sequence derives from a man younger than 35 in good health. The V call is TRBV2, the J call TRBJ2-3; D gene unclear. The sequencing input was naive CD8+ T cells sorted from blood. The CDR3 bases are TGTGCCAGCTGGGATCGCCGAGGCGGCACAGATACGCAGTATTTT. This encodes CASWDRRGGTDTQYF.